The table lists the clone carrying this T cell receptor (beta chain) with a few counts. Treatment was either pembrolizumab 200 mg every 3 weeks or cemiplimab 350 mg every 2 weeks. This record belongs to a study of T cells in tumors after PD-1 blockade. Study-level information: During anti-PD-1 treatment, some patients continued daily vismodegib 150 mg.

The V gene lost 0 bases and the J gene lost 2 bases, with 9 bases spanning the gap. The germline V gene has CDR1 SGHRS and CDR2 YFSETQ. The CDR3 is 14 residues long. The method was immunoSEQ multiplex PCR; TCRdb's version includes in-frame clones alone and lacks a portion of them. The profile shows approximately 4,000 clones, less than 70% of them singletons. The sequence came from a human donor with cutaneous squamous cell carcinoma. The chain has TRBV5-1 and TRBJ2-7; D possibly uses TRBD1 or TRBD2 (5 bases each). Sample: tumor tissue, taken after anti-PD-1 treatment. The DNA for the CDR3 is TGCGCCAGCAGCTTGGCCGTGGGGGCCTACGAGCAGTACTTC. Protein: CASSLAVGAYEQYF.